This TCR beta chain originates from a study of blood T cell repertoires in COVID-19. The overall study: The samples span acute and convalescent COVID-19 from the United States, Italy and Spain. PBMCs, B-cell-depleted T cells, or T cells were the source of the cDNA or gDNA that made up the material.

Authors' methods: Estimation of nucleated cell counts was performed using reference gene primer amplification. The method was immunoSEQ multiplex PCR; TCRdb's version includes in-frame clones alone and lacks a portion of them. That table furnishes V, J and clone size, whereas the DNA furnished D and trimming. Found here are 150,000 to 200,000 clones, around nine tenths of them singletons; the top ten hold about 3%. Germline assignment: CDR1 LNHNV and CDR2 YYDKDF (reference sequence). CDR3 length: 15 residues. Trimming removed 4 bases from V and 6 bases from J; junction bases left unmatched: 5. V usage is TRBV15 and J usage is TRBJ1-5; 11 bases are a match to TRBD1. Sequencing was carried out using peripheral blood. This receptor was obtained from a man aged 35-49 years with active or convalescent COVID-19. The DNA for the CDR3 is TGTGCCACCAGCAAGGACAGGGGGCAACGTCAGCCCCAGCATTTT. As protein: CATSKDRGQRQPQHF. Using reference TRBV15 and TRBJ1-5 for the parts outside the CDR3, the full variable domain is DAMVIQNPRYQVTQFGKPVTLSCSQTLNHNVMYWYQQKSSQAPKLLFHYYDKDFNNEADTPDNFQSRRPNTSFCFLDIRSPGLGDTAMYLCATSKDRGQRQPQHFGDGTRLSIL.